Listed here are 4 T cell receptor beta chains from one sample, sequenced in a study of cytomegalovirus exposure and HLA in healthy donors. PCR used 60 Vbeta primers and 13 Jbeta primers. Measured with immunoSEQ multiplex PCR; TCRdb has only the in-frame clones, and not every one. The sample data list about 160,000 clones. The sequenced sample consisted of PBMCs. The receptor source for this set is a woman in her sixties or seventies in good health and CMV-seronegative.

As DNA, the CDR3 is TGTGCCAGCAGCCTAATTCCAGGGACTGATGAGACCCAGTACTTC. It specifies CASSLIPGTDETQYF. The chain carries TRBV7-3 and TRBJ2-5, with TRBD2 as a possible D gene (6 bases). The germline V and J ends were trimmed by 5 bases and 5 bases, with 18 bases remaining between them. There are 15 residues in the CDR3. Germline loops: CDR1 SGHTA, CDR2 FQGTGA. Looking up the rest from reference TRBV7-3 and TRBJ2-5 gives the full variable domain: GAGVSQTPSNKVTEKGKYVELRCDPISGHTALYWYRQSLGQGPEFLIYFQGTGAADDSGLPNDRFFAVRPEGSVSTLKIQRTERGDSAVYLCASSLIPGTDETQYFGPGTRLLVL.

V usage is TRBV6-5 and J usage is TRBJ2-1, with 8 positions matching TRBD1. Trimming at V came to 4 bases and at J to 4 bases, leaving 9 bases not matched to a gene. The CDR3 loop spans 16 amino acids. Per germline, CDR1 MNHEY and CDR2 SVGAGI. CDR3 residues: CASSSPDRGTYNEQFF. CDR3 nucleotide sequence: TGTGCCAGCAGTTCCCCCGACAGGGGAACGTACAATGAGCAGTTCTTC.

This chain uses TRBV5-1 with TRBJ2-4, with 7 bases aligning to TRBD1. Germline V gene lookup returns CDR1 SGHRS and CDR2 YFSETQ. V dropped 4 bases and J dropped 6; count of bases not matched to a gene: 22. The CDR3 is 19 residues long. The CDR3 sequence: CASSRGATGALFDGNIQYF. CDR3 coding DNA: TGCGCCAGCAGCAGAGGGGCCACAGGGGCCTTGTTTGATGGAAACATTCAGTACTTC.

The chain is built from TRBV4-1 and TRBJ2-2; D might be TRBD2 (6 bases). The V gene lost 4 bases and the J gene lost 5 bases, with 11 bases spanning the gap. The CDR3 has 14 amino acids. Germline V gives CDR1 MGHRA, CDR2 YSYEKL. In nucleotides, the CDR3 is TGCGCCAGCAGCCCCTGGAGGGGTACCGGGGAGCTGTTTTTT. It codes for CASSPWRGTGELFF.